Listed here are 27 T cell receptor beta chains from one sample, sequenced in a study of cytomegalovirus exposure and HLA in healthy donors. The PCR contained 60 Vbeta and 13 Jbeta primers. The repertoire was sequenced with immunoSEQ multiplex PCR; TCRdb's copy has only in-frame clones and lacks some. The sample yields roughly 120,000 clones, roughly 81% seen once. Input material: PBMCs. These receptor sequences come from a woman under 40 in good health and CMV-seronegative.

The J gene is TRBJ2-3, the V gene TRBV12-5; 11 bases line up with TRBD1. Unmatched junction bases numbered 8, after V lost 7 bases and J lost 2 bases. Germline CDR1 LGHNT, CDR2 FRNRAP. The CDR3 loop spans 16 amino acids. CDR3 nucleotide sequence: TGTGCTAGTGCACGGGACAGGGGGGGACCCACAGATACGCAGTATTTT. Protein product: CASARDRGGPTDTQYF.

The V gene is TRBV20-1, the J gene TRBJ2-3; D not certain. The CDR3 consists of 10 residues. Trimming took off 3 bases at V and 6 bases at J, with 4 bases between the two ends. From germline, CDR1 is DFQATT and CDR2 SNEGSKA (reference sequence). CDR3 sequence: CSARADTQYF. The CDR3 DNA reads TGCAGTGCTAGGGCTGATACGCAGTATTTT.

The rearrangement joins TRBV19 to TRBJ2-7; D ambiguous. V shed 5 bases and J shed 0 bases, with 11 bases lying between them. CDR3 size: 14 residues. Looked up from germline, CDR1 is LNHDA and CDR2 is SQIVND (reference sequence). The CDR3 region is CASSLDTSSYEQYF. The CDR3 DNA sequence: TGTGCCAGTAGTCTCGACACCTCCTCCTACGAGCAGTACTTC.

The CDR3 sequence: CATSRVATGGNIQYF. The CDR3 DNA follows: TGTGCCACCAGCAGAGTGGCGACAGGGGGAAACATTCAGTACTTC. The rearrangement joins TRBV15 to TRBJ2-4, with 9 positions matching TRBD1. Trimming removed 1 base from V and 6 bases from J; junction bases left unmatched: 4. There are 15 residues in the CDR3. Germline lookup yields CDR1 LNHNV and CDR2 YYDKDF (reference sequence).

V usage is TRBV15 and J usage is TRBJ1-4; D may be TRBD1 (5 bases). Between the trimmed V and J ends, which lost 8 bases and 5 bases, there was a span of 12 bases. The germline V gene encodes CDR1 LNHNV and CDR2 YYDKDF (reference sequence). The length of the CDR3 is 13 residues. In nucleotides, the CDR3 is TGTGCCACCGCGACAGCCCCAAATGAAAAACTGTTTTTT. This gives the protein CATATAPNEKLFF.

CDR3 nucleotides: TGTGCCAGCAGCTTAGAGGAGCGGGGGTCCCCCTACGAGCAGTACTTC. Translating gives CASSLEERGSPYEQYF. The gene calls are TRBV7-8 and TRBJ2-7; 8 nucleotides line up with TRBD2. Germline assignment: CDR1 SGHVS and CDR2 FQNEAQ. V shed 1 base and J 2 bases; nucleotides not matched to a gene: 7. This CDR3 is built from 16 residues. Complete variable domain (other parts from reference TRBV7-8 and TRBJ2-7): GAGVSQSPRYKVAKRGQDVALRCDPISGHVSLFWYQQALGQGPEFLTYFQNEAQLDKSGLPSDRFFAERPEGSVSTLKIQRTQQEDSAVYLCASSLEERGSPYEQYFGPGTRLTVT.

The sample holds a few counts of this clone. This sequence joins TRBV19 and TRBJ1-5, with 7 positions matching TRBD1. From germline, CDR1 is LNHDA and CDR2 SQIVND (reference sequence). J lost 4 bases, V lost 8 bases, and 14 bases had no gene match. The CDR3 is 16 residues long. The CDR3 loop reads CASCRIRQGKNQPQHF. CDR3 DNA sequence: TGTGCCAGTTGTCGCATCAGACAGGGTAAAAATCAGCCCCAGCATTTT.

In this sample, this clone turned up once. V usage is TRBV30 and J usage is TRBJ2-7; 8 bases are shared with TRBD1. CDR3 length: 15 residues. Germline assignment: CDR1 GTSNPN and CDR2 SVGIG (reference sequence). Unmatched junction bases numbered 13, after V lost 2 bases and J lost 7 bases. The CDR3 sequence is CAWSSIGETGDEQYF. The CDR3 bases are TGTGCCTGGAGTTCGATTGGCGAGACAGGGGATGAGCAGTACTTC. The variable domain in full, completed from reference TRBV30 and TRBJ2-7, reads SQTIHQWPATLVQPVGSPLSLECTVEGTSNPNLYWYRQAAGRGLQLLFYSVGIGQISSEVPQNLSASRPQDRQFILSSKKLLLSDSGFYLCAWSSIGETGDEQYFGPGTRLTVT.

This clone was observed a handful of times. The chain links TRBV18 to TRBJ1-2, with TRBD1 matching 10 bases. The CDR3 is made up of 15 amino acids. Germline CDR1 reads KGHSH; CDR2 reads LQKENI. V dropped 5 bases and J dropped 5; count of bases not matched to a gene: 8. CDR3 protein: CASSSPGQGEYGYTF. The CDR3 nucleotides are TGTGCCAGCTCATCCCCAGGACAGGGGGAGTATGGCTACACCTTC.

The V call is TRBV19, the J call TRBJ1-6; weak D call: TRBD1 (5 bases). The CDR3 has 16 amino acids. V lost 5 bases and J 0 bases, leaving 11 bases between the germline ends. The germline gives CDR1 LNHDA, CDR2 SQIVND (reference sequence). This CDR3 reads CASSPQGTSYNSPLHF. The CDR3 nucleotides read TGTGCCAGTAGTCCCCAGGGCACCTCCTATAATTCACCCCTCCACTTT.

This chain joins TRBV5-1 and TRBJ1-3; 7 nucleotides align to TRBD1. The CDR3 runs 14 residues. The V gene end was trimmed by 3 bases and the J gene end by 1 base; junction bases not matched to a gene: 1. Germline CDR1 reads SGHRS; CDR2 reads YFSETQ. The DNA for the CDR3 is TGCGCCAGCAGCTCACAGGGGTCTGGAAACACCATATATTTT. Translated: CASSSQGSGNTIYF.

CDR3 bases: TGTGCCACTACTCATAGCGGGGGGTTCTACAATGAGCAGTTCTTC. Protein sequence: CATTHSGGFYNEQFF. This chain links TRBV19 with TRBJ2-1; TRBD2 matches at 10 bases. CDR1 LNHDA and CDR2 SQIVND come from the germline V gene (reference sequence). Germline trimming cut 10 bases from V and 3 bases from J; bases unmatched to any gene: 9. CDR3 length: 15 residues.

The chain uses TRBV4-1 and TRBJ1-3, with a weak D call TRBD1 (6 bases). Looked up from germline, CDR1 is MGHRA and CDR2 is YSYEKL. The CDR3 has 15 residues. Trimming left V 1 base short and J 6 bases short, with 13 bases between. This CDR3 is CASSQGRQDKNTIYF. CDR3 DNA: TGCGCCAGCAGCCAAGGACGACAGGACAAAAACACCATATATTTT.

The rearrangement links TRBV4-3 to TRBJ2-4, with 9 positions matching TRBD2. With 3 bases clipped from V and 5 bases from J, the junction kept 5 bases outside the gene matches. From germline, CDR1 is LGHNA and CDR2 YSLEER. CDR3 length: 15 amino acids. DNA of the CDR3: TGCGCCAGCAGCCACCAGCGGGGGGAGGAAAACATTCAGTACTTC. It specifies CASSHQRGEENIQYF.

The chain uses TRBV2 and TRBJ1-6; D is uncertain. V dropped 2 bases and J dropped 7 bases, with 6 bases sitting between them. Per germline, CDR1 SNHLY and CDR2 FYNNEI. The CDR3 extends over 13 amino acids. CDR3 DNA sequence: TGTGCCAGCAGTGAACTCGCGAATTCACCCCTCCACTTT. Its translation is CASSELANSPLHF. The entire variable domain, with the rest obtained from reference TRBV2 and TRBJ1-6, is as follows: EPEVTQTPSHQVTQMGQEVILRCVPISNHLYFYWYRQILGQKVEFLVSFYNNEISEKSEIFDDQFSVERPDGSNFTLKIRSTKLEDSAMYFCASSELANSPLHFGNGTRLTVT.

This chain uses TRBV29-1 with TRBJ2-3, with 7 bases matching TRBD2. This CDR3 has 16 residues. Germline CDR1 is SQVTM and CDR2 is ANQGSEA. J gave up 0 bases and V 3 bases, and 9 bases lay outside the gene matches. The CDR3 nucleotides are TGCAGCGTTGAGGGGCGAGGTAGCGGGAGCACAGATACGCAGTATTTT. Translated: CSVEGRGSGSTDTQYF.

The genes are TRBV11-2 and TRBJ2-7; 9 bases line up with TRBD1. Germline assignment: CDR1 SGHAT and CDR2 FQNNGV. This CDR3 region has 15 residues. J was trimmed by 6 bases and V by 5 bases; bases with no gene match: 11. The CDR3 nucleotides read TGTGCCAGCAGCCCAAGGGCGGGACAGGGTGGCGAGCAGTACTTC. Amino acid sequence: CASSPRAGQGGEQYF.

The J gene is TRBJ2-5, the V gene TRBV5-1; 7 bases match TRBD2. The CDR3 length is 14 residues. The V segment lost 0 bases and the J segment 2 bases; nucleotides outside the gene matches: 1. The germline CDR1 and CDR2 sequences are SGHRS and YFSETQ. CDR3 protein: CASSLDGGQETQYF. CDR3 nucleotides: TGCGCCAGCAGCTTGGACGGGGGGCAAGAGACCCAGTACTTC.

The table lists this clone with a few counts. The chain carries TRBV9 and TRBJ2-2; D is possibly TRBD2 (7 bases). The CDR3 length is 16 residues. Per germline, CDR1 SGDLS and CDR2 YYNGEE. The V gene lost 0 bases and the J gene lost 2 bases, with 11 bases spanning the gap. CDR3 nucleotide sequence: TGTGCCAGCAGCGTAGCAAGCGGGACAAACACCGGGGAGCTGTTTTTT. Protein sequence: CASSVASGTNTGELFF.

The V and J genes are TRBV7-9 and TRBJ1-5; D unresolved. Germline CDR1 reads SEHNR; CDR2 reads FQNEAQ (reference sequence). The CDR3 has 15 amino acids. With 1 base removed from V and 3 bases from J, the gap between germline ends came to 10 bases. CDR3 loop: CASSLGSRNNQPQHF. Written as DNA, the CDR3 is TGTGCCAGCAGCTTAGGGTCCAGGAACAATCAGCCCCAGCATTTT.

The chain combines TRBV7-3 with TRBJ2-1; the match to TRBD1 covers 8 bases. In germline, CDR1 is SGHTA, CDR2 FQGTGA. The CDR3 extends over 13 amino acids. The ends lost 5 bases at V and 6 bases at J; junction bases unmatched: 3. The CDR3 bases are TGTGCCAGCAGCCCGGACAGGGTCAATGAGCAGTTCTTC. Residues: CASSPDRVNEQFF.

This clone was recorded only once. The chain uses TRBV11-2 and TRBJ2-7; possible D gene TRBD1, 7 bases. The CDR3 totals 15 residues. V lost 5 bases and J 5 bases, leaving 19 bases between the germline ends. Germline lookup yields CDR1 SGHAT and CDR2 FQNNGV. The DNA for the CDR3 is TGTGCCAGCAGCCAGGGGGTGGAGGGGCGGAACGAGCAGTACTTC. This translates into CASSQGVEGRNEQYF.

This chain uses TRBV19 with TRBJ2-5; 14 nucleotides line up with TRBD2. J lost 2 bases, V lost 6 bases, and 2 bases had no gene match. Germline lookup yields CDR1 LNHDA and CDR2 SQIVND (reference sequence). This CDR3 has 15 amino acids. CDR3: CASSGLAGGQETQYF. The DNA of the CDR3 is TGTGCCAGTAGCGGACTAGCGGGGGGTCAAGAGACCCAGTACTTC.

This clone occurred a few times. This rearrangement joins TRBV7-9 to TRBJ1-4; 7 bases align to TRBD1. Germline V gene lookup returns CDR1 SEHNR and CDR2 FQNEAQ (reference sequence). The CDR3 sequence is 15 residues long. Losses at the gene ends were 5 bases for V and 2 bases for J; bases not matched to a gene: 5. CDR3 loop: CASSDHRGTNEKLFF. For the CDR3, the DNA is TGTGCCAGCAGCGACCACAGGGGTACTAATGAAAAACTGTTTTTT.

The gene calls are TRBV2 and TRBJ1-2; D gene unclear. V gave up 5 bases and J gave up 0 bases, with 7 bases separating them. The CDR3 sequence is 13 residues long. The germline CDR1 and CDR2 sequences are SNHLY and FYNNEI. This CDR3 is CASSSTSNYGYTF. CDR3 nucleotides: TGTGCCAGCAGTTCGACTTCTAACTATGGCTACACCTTC.

V and J are TRBV29-1 and TRBJ2-1; 14 nucleotides agree with TRBD2. The J segment lost 3 bases and the V segment lost 4 bases, leaving 17 bases of the junction unmatched. The CDR3 is 20 amino acids. Germline-derived CDR1 and CDR2 are SQVTM and ANQGSEA. The CDR3 DNA is TGCAGCGTTGTGTCATCAATCGGGACTAGCGGGAGTCGTGGCTACAATGAGCAGTTCTTC. This gives the protein CSVVSSIGTSGSRGYNEQFF.

The chain recombines TRBV11-3 with TRBJ1-1, with D perhaps matching TRBD1 (6 bases). Per the germline V gene, CDR1 is SGHNT and CDR2 is YENEEA. CDR3 size: 18 residues. V lost 1 base, J lost 5 bases, and 23 bases lay in between. The CDR3 DNA sequence: TGTGCCAGCAGCTTAGTAGGGAACTGGGGGGGCGCGGATACTGAAGCTTTCTTT. Residues: CASSLVGNWGGADTEAFF.